A single sample gave rise to the 6 T cell receptor beta chains below, sequenced in a study of T cell responses to AZD1222 COVID-19 vaccine. This table comes from immunoSEQ multiplex PCR, and its TCRdb copy is limited to in-frame clones, with some not included. This table holds over 110,000 clones, around 94% found once. The starting material was peripheral blood, obtained 28 days after the second AZD1222 dose. These receptors all stem from an adult who received the AZD1222 COVID-19 vaccine.

The chain joins TRBV19 to TRBJ1-2; D is undetermined. The CDR3 has 13 amino acids. Germline V gene data show CDR1 as LNHDA and CDR2 as SQIVND (reference sequence). The V and J ends lost 5 bases and 1 base respectively, with 8 bases between them. The DNA of the CDR3 is TGTGCCAGTAGTTCCTTGGGTAACTATGGCTACACCTTC. Translated, it gives CASSSLGNYGYTF.

This chain links TRBV27 with TRBJ1-2, with 7 bases matching TRBD1. The ends lost 2 bases at V and 2 bases at J; junction bases unmatched: 14. This CDR3 comprises 18 residues. Germline V CDR1 and CDR2: MNHEY, SMNVEV (reference sequence). The CDR3 bases are TGTGCCAGCAGTTTAAGGGGAGTAACCCGGGACAGCAACTATGGCTACACCTTC. Protein product: CASSLRGVTRDSNYGYTF.

The V call is TRBV4-3, the J call TRBJ1-5; no clear D gene. V was cut by 0 bases and J by 0 bases, with 0 bases left in between. The CDR3 covers 13 residues. Germline CDR1 is LGHNA and CDR2 is YSLEER. This CDR3 reads CASSQDSNQPQHF. CDR3 bases: TGCGCCAGCAGCCAAGATAGCAATCAGCCCCAGCATTTT.

This clone showed up just once. The chain recombines TRBV7-9 with TRBJ1-4; no reliable D call. CDR1 and CDR2 (germline): SEHNR, FQNEAQ (reference sequence). CDR3 size: 14 residues. Trimming pared 5 bases from V and 4 bases from J, leaving 11 bases between. CDR3 in amino acids: CASSPATYNEKLFF. CDR3 coding DNA: TGTGCCAGCAGCCCGGCGACATATAATGAAAAACTGTTTTTT.

This chain joins TRBV6-4 and TRBJ2-1; perhaps TRBD2 as D (5 bases). The CDR3 is 15 amino acids. V lost 2 bases and J 2 bases, leaving 10 bases between the germline ends. From germline, CDR1 is MRHNA and CDR2 SNTAGT. The CDR3 DNA reads as TGTGCCAGCAGTGACACCTCCGGGGCCTACAATGAGCAGTTCTTC. This translates into CASSDTSGAYNEQFF.

This CDR3 is CASSDYRDGYTF. The CDR3 bases are TGTGCCAGCAGCGACTACAGGGATGGCTACACCTTC. The V gene is TRBV5-4, the J gene TRBJ1-2; D is perhaps TRBD1 (6 bases). CDR3 size: 12 residues. V lost 4 bases and J lost 6, with 10 bases in between. The germline gives CDR1 SGHNT, CDR2 YYREEE (reference sequence).